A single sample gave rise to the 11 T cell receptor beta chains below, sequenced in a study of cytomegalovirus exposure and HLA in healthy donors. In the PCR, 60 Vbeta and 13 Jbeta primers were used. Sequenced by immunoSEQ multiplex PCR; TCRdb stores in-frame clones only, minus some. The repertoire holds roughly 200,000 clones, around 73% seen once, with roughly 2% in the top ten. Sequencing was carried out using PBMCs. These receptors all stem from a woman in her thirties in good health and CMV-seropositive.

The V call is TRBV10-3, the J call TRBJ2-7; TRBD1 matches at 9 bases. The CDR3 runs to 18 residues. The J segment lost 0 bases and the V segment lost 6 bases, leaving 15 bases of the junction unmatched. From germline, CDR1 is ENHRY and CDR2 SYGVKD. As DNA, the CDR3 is TGTGCCATCAGACCGGGACAGGGATCGTTTCAGGGCTCCTACGAGCAGTACTTC. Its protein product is CAIRPGQGSFQGSYEQYF.

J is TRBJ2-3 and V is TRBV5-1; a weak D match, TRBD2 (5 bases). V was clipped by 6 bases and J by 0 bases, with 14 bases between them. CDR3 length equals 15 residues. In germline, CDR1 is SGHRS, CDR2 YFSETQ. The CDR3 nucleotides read TGCGCCAGCAACGTAGCGACTACGAGCACAGATACGCAGTATTTT. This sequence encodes CASNVATTSTDTQYF.

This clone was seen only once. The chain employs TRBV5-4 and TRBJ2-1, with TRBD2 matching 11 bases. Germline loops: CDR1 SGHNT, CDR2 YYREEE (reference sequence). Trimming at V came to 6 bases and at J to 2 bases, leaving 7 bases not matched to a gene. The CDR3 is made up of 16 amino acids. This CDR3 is CASTLAGGQAYNEQFF. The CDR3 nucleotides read TGTGCCAGCACCCTAGCGGGAGGACAAGCCTACAATGAGCAGTTCTTC.

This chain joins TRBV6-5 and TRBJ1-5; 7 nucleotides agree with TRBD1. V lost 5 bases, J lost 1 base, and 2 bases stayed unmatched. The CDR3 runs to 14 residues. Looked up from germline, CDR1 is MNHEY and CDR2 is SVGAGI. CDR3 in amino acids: CASSQGGSNQPQHF. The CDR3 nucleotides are TGTGCCAGCAGTCAGGGGGGAAGCAATCAGCCCCAGCATTTT.

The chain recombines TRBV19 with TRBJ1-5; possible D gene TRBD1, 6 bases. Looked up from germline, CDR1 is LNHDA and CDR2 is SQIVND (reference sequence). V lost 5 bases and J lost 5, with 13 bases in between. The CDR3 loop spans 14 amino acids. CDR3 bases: TGTGCCAGTAGTGAACAGGGATGGGATCAGCCCCAGCATTTT. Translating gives CASSEQGWDQPQHF.

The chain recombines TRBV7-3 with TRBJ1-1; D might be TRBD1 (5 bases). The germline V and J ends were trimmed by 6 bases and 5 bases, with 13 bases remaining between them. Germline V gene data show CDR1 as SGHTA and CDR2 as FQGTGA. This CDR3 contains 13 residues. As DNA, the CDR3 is TGTGCCAGCAGGGAGCAGGGAAATACTGAAGCTTTCTTT. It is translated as CASREQGNTEAFF. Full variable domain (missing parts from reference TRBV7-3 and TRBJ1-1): GAGVSQTPSNKVTEKGKYVELRCDPISGHTALYWYRQSLGQGPEFLIYFQGTGAADDSGLPNDRFFAVRPEGSVSTLKIQRTERGDSAVYLCASREQGNTEAFFGQGTRLTVV.

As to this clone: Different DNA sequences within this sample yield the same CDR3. The CDR3 sequence is CASSLRRQQVANTEAFF. The CDR3 DNA reads as TGTGCCAGTAGTCTCCGCCGACAACAGGTGGCAAATACTGAAGCTTTCTTT. The chain is built from TRBV19 and TRBJ1-1, with a tentative D call TRBD1 (5 bases). The germline V gene has CDR1 LNHDA and CDR2 SQIVND (reference sequence). The CDR3 consists of 17 residues. With 5 bases removed from V and 5 bases from J, the gap between germline ends came to 24 bases.

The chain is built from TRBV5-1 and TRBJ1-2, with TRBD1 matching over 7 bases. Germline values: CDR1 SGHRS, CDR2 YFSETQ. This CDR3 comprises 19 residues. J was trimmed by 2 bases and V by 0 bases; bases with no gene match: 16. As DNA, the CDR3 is TGCGCCAGCAGCTTGGGGGTATCCCCTACAGGGGTCAGAAACTATGGCTACACCTTC. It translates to CASSLGVSPTGVRNYGYTF.

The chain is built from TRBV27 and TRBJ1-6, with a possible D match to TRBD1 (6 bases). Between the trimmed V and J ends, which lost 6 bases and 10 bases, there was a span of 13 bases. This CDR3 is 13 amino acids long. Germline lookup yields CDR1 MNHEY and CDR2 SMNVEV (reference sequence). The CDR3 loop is CASRPGQYSPLHF. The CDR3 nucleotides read TGTGCCAGCAGACCCGGACAGTACTCACCCCTCCACTTT.

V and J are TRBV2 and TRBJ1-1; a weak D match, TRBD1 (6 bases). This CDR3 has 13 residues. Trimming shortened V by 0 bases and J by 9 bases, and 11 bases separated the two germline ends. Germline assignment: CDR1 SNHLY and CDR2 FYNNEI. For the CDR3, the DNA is TGTGCCAGCAGTGAAGCGGGGGGGCAGAAAGCTTTCTTT. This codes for CASSEAGGQKAFF.

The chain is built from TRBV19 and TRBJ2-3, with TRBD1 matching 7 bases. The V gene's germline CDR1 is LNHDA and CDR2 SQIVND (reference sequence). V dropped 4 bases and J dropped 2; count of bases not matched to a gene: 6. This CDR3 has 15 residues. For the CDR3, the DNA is TGTGCCAGTAGTAAACGGACAGGCTTCACAGATACGCAGTATTTT. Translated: CASSKRTGFTDTQYF.